A single sample is the source of the 24 T cell receptor beta chains below, sequenced in a study of cytomegalovirus exposure and HLA in healthy donors. PCR employed 60 Vbeta and 13 Jbeta primers. Only in-frame clones appear in the TCRdb table, and some are missing; sequencing was by immunoSEQ multiplex PCR. The sample has 150,000 to 200,000 clones, 80% to 85% seen once. The material sequenced was PBMCs. The receptors stem from a girl aged 2 to 9 in good health and CMV-seropositive.

The chain joins TRBV27 to TRBJ1-5; 9 positions agree with TRBD1. This CDR3 contains 17 residues. V shed 6 bases and J 6 bases; nucleotides not matched to a gene: 15. Germline values: CDR1 MNHEY, CDR2 SMNVEV (reference sequence). The CDR3 protein is CASRNVPGTGYPQPQHF. In nucleotides, the CDR3 is TGTGCCAGCAGAAATGTACCCGGGACAGGGTACCCTCAGCCCCAGCATTTT.

The chain combines TRBV28 with TRBJ2-7; the D is unclear. V gave up 9 bases and J gave up 7 bases, with 16 bases separating them. This CDR3 has 12 residues. Germline-derived CDR1 and CDR2 are MDHEN and SYDVKM. CDR3: CASRSARREQYF. DNA of the CDR3: TGTGCCAGTCGGTCGGCTAGAAGGGAGCAGTACTTC.

This chain connects TRBV5-1 to TRBJ1-5, with 9 bases matching TRBD1. Germline-derived CDR1 and CDR2 are SGHRS and YFSETQ. The CDR3 totals 15 residues. V was pared by 0 bases and J by 7 bases, with 5 bases of the junction left unmatched. The CDR3 reads CASSLGGTGPQPQHF. The DNA for the CDR3 is TGCGCCAGCAGCTTGGGGGGGACAGGGCCACAGCCCCAGCATTTT.

V gene TRBV5-1 combines with J gene TRBJ2-4; tentative D call: TRBD2 (5 bases). V was trimmed by 0 bases and J by 2 bases, leaving 12 bases between them. This CDR3 is 16 amino acids long. Germline values: CDR1 SGHRS, CDR2 YFSETQ. The CDR3 loop reads CASSLVGGLTKNIQYF. The CDR3 DNA sequence: TGCGCCAGCAGCTTGGTAGGAGGTCTGACCAAAAACATTCAGTACTTC.

The chain combines TRBV2 with TRBJ2-7, with TRBD2 as a possible D gene (5 bases). V shed 6 bases and J shed 1 base, with 7 bases lying between them. Germline-derived CDR1 and CDR2 are SNHLY and FYNNEI. This CDR3 has 12 residues. Here the CDR3 DNA reads TGTGCCAGCAGGGAGGCGTCCTACGAGCAGTACTTC. As protein: CASREASYEQYF.

This rearrangement joins TRBV30 to TRBJ2-7, with TRBD1 matching over 10 bases. V was pared by 4 bases and J by 4 bases, with 16 bases of the junction left unmatched. CDR3 length: 17 amino acids. From germline, CDR1 is GTSNPN and CDR2 SVGIG (reference sequence). CDR3 DNA: TGTGCCTGGACTCGGTTTTGGCGGGACAGGGGTGGATACGAGCAGTACTTC. Its translation: CAWTRFWRDRGGYEQYF.

With regard to this clone: Germline is not matched at one junction end, which may reflect a read error. The J gene is TRBJ2-4, the V gene TRBV7-9; perhaps TRBD1 as D (8 bases). The CDR3 contains 15 residues. Germline CDR1 is SEHNR and CDR2 is FQNEAQ (reference sequence). CDR3 in amino acids: CSSSSPTGGENIQYF. CDR3 sequence (DNA): TGTTCCAGCAGCTCGCCAACAGGGGGGGAAAACATTCAGTACTTC.

The chain employs TRBV7-6 and TRBJ1-1; D gene ambiguous. CDR1 and CDR2 (germline): SGHVS, FNYEAQ. The CDR3 totals 14 residues. V gave up 1 base and J gave up 1 base, with 7 bases separating them. The CDR3 DNA is TGTGCCAGCAGCTTAGAAACACCGAACACTGAAGCTTTCTTT. Its translation: CASSLETPNTEAFF. Together with reference TRBV7-6 and TRBJ1-1, the CDR3 gives the full variable domain: GAGVSQSPRYKVTKRGQDVALRCDPISGHVSLYWYRQALGQGPEFLTYFNYEAQQDKSGLPNDRFSAERPEGSISTLTIQRTEQRDSAMYRCASSLETPNTEAFFGQGTRLTVV.

This chain links TRBV28 with TRBJ2-1; D might be TRBD1 (6 bases). In germline, CDR1 is MDHEN, CDR2 SYDVKM. Deletions cut 5 bases from V and 8 bases from J, with 13 bases between. This CDR3 is 13 amino acids long. CDR3 residues: CASSLDRIDEQFF. In DNA form, the CDR3 reads TGTGCCAGCAGTCTTGACAGGATCGATGAGCAGTTCTTC.

The chain couples TRBV4-1 to TRBJ2-5, with 12 bases matching TRBD1. The CDR3 runs 15 residues. The V segment lost 4 bases and the J segment 6 bases; nucleotides outside the gene matches: 6. CDR1 and CDR2 (germline): MGHRA, YSYEKL. The CDR3 loop reads CASSPGTGGGQTQYF. In DNA, the CDR3 is TGCGCCAGCAGCCCTGGGACAGGGGGCGGGCAGACCCAGTACTTC.

The chain is built from TRBV30 and TRBJ2-2; TRBD2 aligns across 15 bases. Trimming removed 4 bases from V and 2 bases from J; junction bases left unmatched: 5. Germline-derived CDR1 and CDR2 are GTSNPN and SVGIG (reference sequence). The CDR3 is made up of 17 amino acids. CDR3 protein: CAWTSGLAGGNTGELFF. The CDR3 nucleotides read TGTGCCTGGACCTCGGGACTAGCGGGAGGTAACACCGGGGAGCTGTTTTTT.

This rearrangement joins TRBV4-1 to TRBJ2-5, with 8 bases fitting TRBD2. CDR3 size: 18 residues. With 1 base clipped from V and 1 base from J, the junction kept 11 bases outside the gene matches. Per the germline V gene, CDR1 is MGHRA and CDR2 is YSYEKL. CDR3 protein: CASSQAPAGGRSQETQYF. The CDR3, as DNA: TGCGCCAGCAGCCAAGCCCCAGCCGGCGGGAGGTCCCAAGAGACCCAGTACTTC.

This chain uses TRBV6-5 with TRBJ2-7; TRBD2 agrees at 13 bases. This CDR3 comprises 15 residues. CDR1 is MNHEY, CDR2 SVGAGI, per germline. Losses at the gene ends were 4 bases for V and 5 bases for J; bases not matched to a gene: 5. The CDR3, as DNA: TGTGCCAGCAGTTCCTGGACTAGCGGGAGCCACGAGCAGTACTTC. It specifies CASSSWTSGSHEQYF.

V and J are TRBV29-1 and TRBJ1-3, with 10 bases matching TRBD1. In germline, CDR1 is SQVTM, CDR2 ANQGSEA. The V gene end was trimmed by 5 bases and the J gene end by 0 bases; junction bases not matched to a gene: 10. The CDR3 totals 17 residues. In nucleotides, the CDR3 is TGCAGCGTTCTCGGACAGGGGGGCCCCGACTCTGGAAACACCATATATTTT. Its protein is CSVLGQGGPDSGNTIYF.

This clone appeared a few times. The genes are TRBV7-9 and TRBJ2-1; D is perhaps TRBD1 (5 bases). There are 18 residues in the CDR3. The germline CDR1 and CDR2 sequences are SEHNR and FQNEAQ (reference sequence). The V end was cut by 0 bases, the J end by 5 bases, with 20 bases between. The CDR3, as DNA: TGTGCCAGCAGCTTAGCGGTTCAATGGGGCTCAGGAGACAATGAGCAGTTCTTC. Encoded protein: CASSLAVQWGSGDNEQFF. Full variable domain (remainder filled in from reference TRBV7-9 and TRBJ2-1): DTGVSQNPRHKITKRGQNVTFRCDPISEHNRLYWYRQTLGQGPEFLTYFQNEAQLEKSRLLSDRFSAERPKGSFSTLEIQRTEQGDSAMYLCASSLAVQWGSGDNEQFFGPGTRLTVL.

A word on this clone: The sample contains more than one DNA sequence encoding this CDR3. V is TRBV19 and J is TRBJ1-2; no definite D call. Trimming removed 8 bases at V and 0 bases at J, with 4 bases between. The CDR3 has 11 amino acids. Germline CDR1 LNHDA, CDR2 SQIVND (reference sequence). CDR3 protein: CASSTNYGYTF. The DNA of the CDR3 is TGTGCCAGTTCAACTAACTATGGCTACACCTTC.

V usage is TRBV7-9 and J usage is TRBJ2-7, with D possibly being TRBD1 (5 bases). Per the germline V gene, CDR1 is SEHNR and CDR2 is FQNEAQ (reference sequence). The CDR3 has 14 residues. V lost 2 bases and J 1 base, leaving 9 bases between the germline ends. The chain's CDR3 is CASSLQGLSYEQYF. In DNA form, the CDR3 reads TGTGCCAGCAGCTTACAGGGATTATCCTACGAGCAGTACTTC.

In DNA form, the CDR3 reads TGTGCCAGCAGCTACCCCCCTATAGCGGTCACAGATACGCAGTATTTT. This sequence encodes CASSYPPIAVTDTQYF. The genes are TRBV7-8 and TRBJ2-3; TRBD2 is a possible D gene (6 bases). CDR1 is SGHVS and CDR2 is FQNEAQ in the germline V gene. Trimming removed 4 bases at V and 2 bases at J, with 16 bases between. This CDR3 contains 16 residues.

The V gene is TRBV5-4, the J gene TRBJ2-2, with TRBD2 as a possible D gene (6 bases). The CDR3 consists of 14 residues. CDR1 and CDR2 (germline): SGHNT, YYREEE (reference sequence). Trimming took 0 bases from V and 7 from J, leaving 10 bases between them. The CDR3 loop is CASSLGGTGGELFF. The CDR3, as DNA: TGTGCCAGCAGCTTGGGCGGGACGGGCGGGGAGCTGTTTTTT.

The chain links TRBV5-4 to TRBJ1-4; no clear D. The CDR3 runs to 14 residues. CDR1 and CDR2 from the germline V gene are SGHNT and YYREEE (reference sequence). V was shortened by 4 bases and J by 7 bases, with 14 bases between the two germline ends. The chain's CDR3 is CASSVDGGSEKLFF. CDR3 bases: TGTGCCAGCAGCGTGGACGGAGGGAGTGAAAAACTGTTTTTT.

This sequence joins TRBV7-3 and TRBJ2-7, with D tentatively TRBD2 (5 bases). There are 17 residues in the CDR3. Germline CDR1 is SGHTA and CDR2 is FQGTGA. V dropped 5 bases and J dropped 2 bases, with 22 bases sitting between them. The CDR3 sequence: CASSPGREDSEAYEQYF. CDR3 nucleotide sequence: TGTGCCAGCAGCCCGGGTCGCGAGGATAGCGAGGCCTACGAGCAGTACTTC.

This sequence joins TRBV5-1 and TRBJ2-7; TRBD1 might be the D (6 bases). The CDR3 sequence is 14 residues long. Trimming removed 1 base from V and 10 bases from J, with 18 bases in between. CDR1 is SGHRS and CDR2 is YFSETQ in the germline V gene. CDR3 sequence: CASSLSPLQGPQYF. The CDR3 DNA is TGCGCCAGCAGCTTGTCCCCCCTTCAGGGGCCCCAGTACTTC.

The gene calls are TRBV18 and TRBJ1-5; a weak D match, TRBD1 (6 bases). V lost 5 bases and J lost 11, with 16 bases in between. Germline V gene sequence: CDR1 KGHSH, CDR2 LQKENI. The CDR3 is 13 residues long. The CDR3 bases are TGTGCCAGCTCAACAGGGCCCCGGGAAGCCCAGCATTTT. Its translation is CASSTGPREAQHF. Supplemented by reference TRBV18 and TRBJ1-5, the full variable domain reads NAGVMQNPRHLVRRRGQEARLRCSPMKGHSHVYWYRQLPEEGLKFMVYLQKENIIDESGMPKERFSAEFPKEGPSILRIQQVVRGDSAAYFCASSTGPREAQHFGDGTRLSIL.

The chain employs TRBV28 and TRBJ2-7, with D possibly matching TRBD1 (5 bases). Germline V gene lookup returns CDR1 MDHEN and CDR2 SYDVKM. The CDR3 has 14 residues. The germline V and J ends were trimmed by 5 bases and 5 bases, with 16 bases remaining between them. The CDR3 DNA is TGTGCCAGCAGTCTCGTAGGGGAAGTCCACGAGCAGTACTTC. Translation: CASSLVGEVHEQYF.